Below, 24 T cell receptor beta chains from the same sample are listed, as sequenced in a study of T cells in localized non-small cell lung cancer. TCRdb's table, derived via immunoSEQ multiplex PCR, lists solely in-frame clones and lacks some. In the table there are just under 20,000 clones, about 89% of which are singletons. This specimen consisted of peripheral blood, obtained before any cancer treatment. These receptors all come from a man between 35 and 75 years old with stage I lung adenocarcinoma.

The chain carries TRBV7-8 and TRBJ1-5; D might be TRBD1 (5 bases). The germline gives CDR1 SGHVS, CDR2 FQNEAQ. There are 14 residues in the CDR3. The ends were cut back, 1 base at V and 6 bases at J, with 10 bases in the middle. The CDR3 nucleotides read TGTGCCAGCAGCTTAGGGGGACCCCCTCAGCCCCAGCATTTT. Translated: CASSLGGPPQPQHF.

The chain has TRBV11-2 and TRBJ2-7, with D possibly matching TRBD2 (6 bases). V gave up 3 bases and J gave up 4 bases, with 22 bases separating them. The CDR3 totals 17 residues. Germline V CDR1 and CDR2: SGHAT, FQNNGV. The CDR3 DNA sequence: TGTGCCAGCAGCTTTGAAGGGGCACGGGGGAGTGGATACGAGCAGTACTTC. Translating it yields CASSFEGARGSGYEQYF.

The CDR3 DNA sequence: TGTGCCGGACGGGGGACGGCCAGCTCCTACGAGCAGTACTTC. The encoded protein is CAGRGTASSYEQYF. This chain joins TRBV6-1 and TRBJ2-7, with D possibly being TRBD2 (6 bases). Trimming took 11 bases from V and 0 from J, leaving 17 bases between them. CDR3 length: 14 residues. CDR1 MNHNS and CDR2 SASEGT come from the germline V gene.

The rearrangement uses TRBV5-6 and TRBJ2-7, with 7 bases lining up with TRBD1. Germline V gene lookup returns CDR1 SGHDT and CDR2 YYEEEE. Germline trimming cut 4 bases from V and 6 bases from J; bases unmatched to any gene: 7. This CDR3 has 13 amino acids. CDR3 residues: CASSLHRGSEQYF. The CDR3 DNA is TGTGCCAGCAGCCTACACAGGGGTTCCGAGCAGTACTTC.

The chain combines TRBV19 with TRBJ2-1; 7 bases are shared with TRBD2. The CDR3 loop spans 17 amino acids. V lost 6 bases, J lost 2 bases, and 13 bases stayed unmatched. The germline V gene has CDR1 LNHDA and CDR2 SQIVND (reference sequence). This chain's CDR3 is CASRGGRLSLPYNEQFF. CDR3 DNA: TGTGCCAGTAGGGGGGGGAGACTATCACTCCCCTACAATGAGCAGTTCTTC. The full variable domain, its missing parts supplied by reference TRBV19 and TRBJ2-1, is DGGITQSPKYLFRKEGQNVTLSCEQNLNHDAMYWYRQDPGQGLRLIYYSQIVNDFQKGDIAEGYSVSREKKESFPLTVTSAQKNPTAFYLCASRGGRLSLPYNEQFFGPGTRLTVL.

This clone is medium-sized. The rearrangement links TRBV19 to TRBJ1-6; D perhaps matches TRBD1 (5 bases). V lost 9 bases and J lost 9, with 15 bases in between. Germline CDR1 reads LNHDA; CDR2 reads SQIVND (reference sequence). CDR3 size: 13 residues. For the CDR3, the DNA is TGTGCCAGGGCCAGGGACGTCGGTTCACCCCTCCACTTT. It codes for CARARDVGSPLHF.

This clone was seen once. V is TRBV5-5 and J is TRBJ1-5, with a possible D match to TRBD1 (6 bases). The V gene's germline CDR1 is SGHKS and CDR2 YYEKEE (reference sequence). V gave up 0 bases and J gave up 2 bases, with 12 bases separating them. This CDR3 is built from 16 residues. CDR3: CASSLGMGAGNQPQHF. The CDR3 coding sequence is TGTGCCAGCAGCTTGGGGATGGGGGCTGGCAATCAGCCCCAGCATTTT.

The J gene is TRBJ1-1, the V gene TRBV19; no definite D call. V was clipped by 5 bases and J by 8 bases, with 9 bases between them. CDR1 and CDR2 from the germline V gene are LNHDA and SQIVND (reference sequence). This CDR3 contains 11 residues. This CDR3 reads CASSGKTEAFF. CDR3 DNA: TGTGCCAGTAGTGGTAAGACAGAAGCTTTCTTT.

CDR3 in amino acids: CASSQVTGGNYGYTF. The CDR3 DNA reads TGCGCCAGCAGCCAAGTGACAGGGGGCAACTATGGCTACACCTTC. This chain uses TRBV4-1 with TRBJ1-2; 10 nucleotides align to TRBD1. Germline V CDR1 and CDR2: MGHRA, YSYEKL. The length of the CDR3 is 15 residues. Trimming cost V 1 base and J 2 bases; bases outside gene matches: 1.

The V gene is TRBV7-2, the J gene TRBJ2-1; 7 nucleotides line up with TRBD1. Germline V gene data show CDR1 as SGHTA and CDR2 as FQGNSA. Unmatched junction bases numbered 9, after V lost 1 base and J lost 6 bases. The CDR3 extends over 16 amino acids. CDR3 residues: CASSLEGTVLGNEQFF. The DNA for the CDR3 is TGTGCCAGCAGCTTAGAAGGGACAGTTCTAGGCAATGAGCAGTTCTTC.

The chain has TRBV7-2 and TRBJ2-2; tentatively, D is TRBD2 (6 bases). CDR1 and CDR2 (germline): SGHTA, FQGNSA. The CDR3 extends over 14 amino acids. V was shortened by 5 bases and J by 6 bases, with 13 bases between the two germline ends. For the CDR3, the DNA is TGTGCCAGCAGCCCACGGAGGGGAGCCGGGGAGCTGTTTTTT. Translation: CASSPRRGAGELFF.

The chain has TRBV6-5 and TRBJ2-2, with 7 bases aligning to TRBD2. The germline CDR1 and CDR2 sequences are MNHEY and SVGAGI. This CDR3 spans 15 amino acids. J was trimmed by 0 bases and V by 6 bases; bases with no gene match: 4. CDR3 loop: CASRSSGANTGELFF. The CDR3 bases are TGTGCCAGCAGATCTAGCGGAGCGAACACCGGGGAGCTGTTTTTT.

The chain joins TRBV19 to TRBJ1-5; no clear D gene. The V gene's germline CDR1 is LNHDA and CDR2 SQIVND (reference sequence). The CDR3 has 17 amino acids. Deletions cut 3 bases from V and 1 base from J, with 16 bases between. The CDR3 protein is CASSMSGSGRSNQPQHF. CDR3 coding DNA: TGTGCCAGTAGTATGTCGGGGTCCGGCCGCAGCAATCAGCCCCAGCATTTT.

This clone was seen just once. The V and J genes are TRBV28 and TRBJ2-7; D is unresolved. The CDR3 consists of 12 residues. The ends were cut back, 3 bases at V and 4 bases at J, with 7 bases in the middle. Germline lookup yields CDR1 MDHEN and CDR2 SYDVKM. The CDR3 reads CASSFQTYEQYF. CDR3 DNA sequence: TGTGCCAGCAGTTTCCAGACATACGAGCAGTACTTC.

This clone was seen a handful of times. The gene calls are TRBV4-2 and TRBJ2-2; TRBD1 matches at 7 bases. The length of the CDR3 is 16 residues. With 3 bases clipped from V and 5 bases from J, the junction kept 9 bases outside the gene matches. Germline V gene sequence: CDR1 LGHNA, CDR2 YNFKEQ. CDR3 DNA: TGTGCCAGCAGCCAGGAACAGGGGAAAGTAACCGGGGAGCTGTTTTTT. Residues: CASSQEQGKVTGELFF.

V usage is TRBV14 and J usage is TRBJ2-1; 13 bases fit TRBD2. The V segment lost 2 bases and the J segment 8 bases; nucleotides outside the gene matches: 9. CDR1 is SGHDN and CDR2 is FVKESK in the germline V gene. There are 17 residues in the CDR3. The DNA of the CDR3 is TGTGCCAGCAGCCAACCCCGGGGGACTAGCGGGATCGATGAGCAGTTCTTC. Its protein product is CASSQPRGTSGIDEQFF.

CDR3 residues: CSVKQQNTEAFF. CDR3 DNA sequence: TGCAGCGTGAAACAGCAGAACACTGAAGCTTTCTTT. The chain recombines TRBV29-1 with TRBJ1-1; D remains unclear. The CDR3 runs 12 residues. The V gene's germline CDR1 is SQVTM and CDR2 ANQGSEA. Trimming removed 6 bases from V and 1 base from J, with 9 bases in between.

This clone was counted only a few times. The chain employs TRBV9 and TRBJ2-7, with no clear D. Germline V gives CDR1 SGDLS, CDR2 YYNGEE. Trimming pared 2 bases from V and 7 bases from J, leaving 10 bases between. The CDR3 has 12 residues. CDR3 coding DNA: TGTGCCAGCAGCGTTGGGTTGGGGGAGCAGTACTTC. The encoded protein is CASSVGLGEQYF.

V gene TRBV28 combines with J gene TRBJ2-7; D unresolved. Germline CDR1 and CDR2: MDHEN and SYDVKM. V lost 3 bases to trimming and J lost 4 bases, with 7 bases between them. The CDR3 has 12 residues. The CDR3: CASSLVPYEQYF. The DNA of the CDR3 is TGTGCCAGCAGTTTGGTCCCTTACGAGCAGTACTTC. Complete variable domain (other parts from reference TRBV28 and TRBJ2-7): DVKVTQSSRYLVKRTGEKVFLECVQDMDHENMFWYRQDPGLGLRLIYFSYDVKMKEKGDIPEGYSVSREKKERFSLILESASTNQTSMYLCASSLVPYEQYFGPGTRLTVT.

V and J are TRBV2 and TRBJ1-5; D is undetermined. Deletions cut 8 bases from V and 4 bases from J, with 9 bases between. CDR3 length equals 12 residues. Germline V lookup: CDR1 SNHLY, CDR2 FYNNEI. The CDR3 sequence: CASSPPNQPQHF. The CDR3 coding sequence is TGTGCCAGCTCACCCCCTAATCAGCCCCAGCATTTT.

This clone was seen only once. The chain employs TRBV2 and TRBJ2-1; 12 nucleotides line up with TRBD2. The germline V gene encodes CDR1 SNHLY and CDR2 FYNNEI. The CDR3 covers 14 residues. The ends lost 9 bases at V and 8 bases at J; junction bases unmatched: 8. CDR3 residues: CASSSGRAGYEQFF. In nucleotides, the CDR3 is TGTGCCAGTTCTAGCGGGAGGGCCGGGTATGAGCAGTTCTTC.

The rearrangement uses TRBV5-4 and TRBJ1-2; D remains unclear. Germline assignment: CDR1 SGHNT and CDR2 YYREEE (reference sequence). This CDR3 has 12 amino acids. Trimming took 0 bases from V and 10 from J, leaving 10 bases between them. The DNA of the CDR3 is TGTGCCAGCAGCTTGGCCTCACAGCCCTACACCTTC. The encoded protein is CASSLASQPYTF. Together with reference TRBV5-4 and TRBJ1-2, the CDR3 gives the full variable domain: ETGVTQSPTHLIKTRGQQVTLRCSSQSGHNTVSWYQQALGQGPQFIFQYYREEENGRGNFPPRFSGLQFPNYSSELNVNALELDDSALYLCASSLASQPYTFGSGTRLTVV.

This chain connects TRBV6-5 to TRBJ1-1, with D unclear. Germline-derived CDR1 and CDR2 are MNHEY and SVGAGI. V lost 6 bases, J lost 4 bases, and 15 bases lay in between. The CDR3 is 14 amino acids. The DNA for the CDR3 is TGTGCCAGCAGCTTACAACGGGTGGGCACTGAAGCTTTCTTT. This encodes CASSLQRVGTEAFF.

The rearrangement joins TRBV7-2 to TRBJ2-5; D is possibly TRBD2 (7 bases). The CDR3 length is 16 residues. Germline V CDR1 and CDR2: SGHTA, FQGNSA. Deletions cut 5 bases from V and 7 bases from J, with 23 bases between. CDR3 region: CASSPIAGALRGTQYF. The CDR3 bases are TGTGCCAGCAGCCCCATCGCGGGGGCCCTACGGGGGACCCAGTACTTC.